The T cell receptor beta chain described here comes from a study of Ad26.COV2.S vaccination and SARS-CoV-2 variants. Turning to the study itself: Recipients of Ad26.COV2.S got it intramuscularly, once or twice 56 days apart.

Profiling relied on immunoSEQ multiplex PCR, and the TCRdb table lists in-frame clones only, not all of them. The sample includes some 390,000 clones, over 75% seen only once; the top ten take 1.5% to 2%. This CDR3 has 13 residues. With 1 base removed from V and 3 bases from J, the gap between germline ends came to 4 bases. Treatment indicated: some 20 received Ad26.COV2.S at low or high dose, single or two shots; 5 received placebo; per-sample allocation not given. Day 63 after the first vaccine or placebo injection was the time point for sampling. An adult aged 18-55 years in Boston served as the donor.

Sample: peripheral blood, taken in a trial of Ad26.COV2.S vaccine versus placebo. The chain recombines TRBV12-3 or TRBV12-4 with TRBJ1-5; the D is unclear. The source of this sequence is a person between 18 and 65 years old who received the Ad26.COV2.S COVID-19 vaccine or a placebo. CDR3 loop: CASSLGNNQPQHF. CDR3 nucleotide sequence: TGTGCCAGCAGTTTAGGGAACAATCAGCCCCAGCATTTT.